This T cell receptor (beta chain) was captured in a study of shared clonotypes between healthy human individuals. Overall study results and limits: Sequencing depth was a factor that was expected to affect clonotype sharing among donors.

Profiling relied on immunoSEQ multiplex PCR, and the TCRdb table lists in-frame clones only, not all of them. The repertoire holds about 2.2 million clones, with about 93% as singletons. Terminally differentiated effector memory CD45RA+ cells were left out of the naive CD8 fraction, which was CD45RO-negative and positively selected for CCR7. CDR1 MNHEY and CDR2 SMNVEV come from the germline V gene (reference sequence). The CDR3 totals 15 residues. With 3 bases clipped from V and 4 bases from J, the junction kept 3 bases outside the gene matches. About this clone: Its antigen is not known.

The clonotype comes from a man younger than 30 in good health. Some clones in this sample may be carry-over from other donors' samples. The chain has TRBV27 and TRBJ2-1; 10 bases fit TRBD2. Sequencing used naive CD8+ T cells from PBMCs. The CDR3 loop is CASSLVLAGYNEQFF. Written as DNA, the CDR3 is TGTGCCAGCAGTTTGGTACTAGCGGGGTACAATGAGCAGTTCTTC.